This TCR beta chain was sequenced for a study of T-cell reconstitution after alpha-beta-depleted transplantation in children. In the case of this clonotype: Its antigen is undetermined.

After removal of 3 bases from V and 7 bases from J, the junction contained 7 bases not matched to a gene. The CDR3 runs to 15 residues. CDR1 is MNHEY and CDR2 is SMNVEV in the germline V gene (reference sequence). Unique molecular identifiers featured in how the TCRbeta library was prepared. TCRdb redid the calling of the PCR reads with MiXCR, one entry per CDR3 protein. The sample lists hundreds of thousands of distinct CDR3 sequences, roughly 15% occurring once. Overall study results and limits: The study reportedly traced alpha-beta T cells about two months after transplant to several hundred expanded graft clones. Surviving recipient T cells and thymic progenitors produced the high day-60 TCRbeta diversity seen in some patients.

The sequence came from a male patient aged 2 to 9 who had a stem cell transplant for acute lymphoblastic leukemia, so the T cells may come from the graft donor. The chain couples TRBV27 to TRBJ1-4; 8 bases line up with TRBD1. This material consisted of PBMCs, mostly from graft donor cells, taken 360 days after TCRalphabeta/CD19-depleted stem cell transplant. The CDR3 sequence: CASSLYRGKGEKLFF. The CDR3 nucleotides read TGTGCCAGCAGTTTGTACAGGGGGAAGGGTGAAAAACTGTTTTTT.